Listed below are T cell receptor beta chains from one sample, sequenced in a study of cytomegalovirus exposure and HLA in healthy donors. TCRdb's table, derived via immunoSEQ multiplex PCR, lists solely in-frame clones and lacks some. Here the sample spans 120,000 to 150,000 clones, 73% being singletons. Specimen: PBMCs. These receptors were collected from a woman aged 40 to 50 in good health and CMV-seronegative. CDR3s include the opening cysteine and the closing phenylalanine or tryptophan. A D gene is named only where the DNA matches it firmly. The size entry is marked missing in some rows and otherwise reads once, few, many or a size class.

CASSLWPGNTEAFF	TGCGCCAGCAGCTTGTGGCCAGGGAACACTGAAGCTTTCTTT	TRBV5-1	TRBJ1-1	NA	NA
CASTAAAGLAGEGTQYF	TGTGCCAGCACCGCGGCCGCCGGACTAGCGGGGGAGGGGACGCAGTATTTT	TRBV7-9	TRBJ2-3	once	TRBD2
CASSARQGAYGYTF	TGTGCCAGCAGCGCCCGACAGGGGGCTTATGGCTACACCTTC	TRBV9	TRBJ1-2	NA	TRBD1
CASTPSRVLGLFF	TGTGCCAGCACCCCTTCGAGGGTCCTCGGGCTGTTCTTC	TRBV27	TRBJ2-1	NA	NA
CASSGTSNQPQHF	TGTGCCAGCTCGGGGACATCCAATCAGCCCCAGCATTTT	TRBV6-1	TRBJ1-5	NA	NA
CASSFNFVGPEAFF	TGTGCCAGCAGCTTCAACTTCGTGGGGCCTGAAGCTTTCTTT	TRBV7-2	TRBJ1-1	NA	NA
CASNRQRNTEAFF	TGTGCCAGCAACCGACAGAGGAACACTGAAGCTTTCTTT	TRBV2	TRBJ1-1	NA	NA
CASSPRTGIAKNIQYF	TGTGCCAGCAGCCCTAGGACAGGCATAGCCAAAAACATTCAGTACTTC	TRBV2	TRBJ2-4	NA	TRBD1
CASSSRQGQETQYF	TGCGCCAGCAGCAGCAGACAGGGGCAAGAGACCCAGTACTTC	TRBV5-1	TRBJ2-5	NA	TRBD1
CASSPGTGENIQYF	TGTGCCAGCTCACCTGGGACAGGGGAAAACATTCAGTACTTC	TRBV18	TRBJ2-4	NA	TRBD1
CASSVGPSDRTDTQYF	TGTGCCAGCAGCGTAGGTCCTAGCGATCGGACAGATACGCAGTATTTT	TRBV9	TRBJ2-3	NA	NA
CASSRTRGGLNEQFF	TGTGCCAGCAGCCGGACTCGGGGGGGTTTAAATGAGCAGTTCTTC	TRBV7-2	TRBJ2-1	NA	TRBD2
CASYGTGEGTDTQYF	TGTGCCAGCTATGGGACAGGCGAAGGCACAGATACGCAGTATTTT	TRBV7-9	TRBJ2-3	NA	TRBD1
CASSGDRVESYEQYF	TGTGCCAGCAGTGGGGACAGGGTGGAATCCTACGAGCAGTACTTC	TRBV6-1	TRBJ2-7	NA	TRBD1
CASSAAGETEAFF	TGTGCCAGCAGCGCCGCAGGGGAAACTGAAGCTTTCTTT	TRBV5-4	TRBJ1-1	few	NA
CASSLALDSIAQETQYF	TGCGCCAGCAGCTTGGCCTTGGACAGCATCGCCCAAGAGACCCAGTACTTC	TRBV5-1	TRBJ2-5	NA	NA
CASSQTGSTEAFF	TGTGCCAGCAGCCAGACTGGTAGCACTGAAGCTTTCTTT	TRBV5-4	TRBJ1-1	NA	NA
CAISEGGHNQETQYF	TGTGCCATCAGTGAGGGTGGACATAACCAAGAGACCCAGTACTTC	TRBV10-3	TRBJ2-5	NA	NA
CATSREDAEGTGGAFIPDTQYF	TGTGCCACCAGCAGAGAAGATGCGGAGGGGACAGGGGGCGCTTTTATTCCAGATACGCAGTATTTT	TRBV15	TRBJ2-3	NA	TRBD1
CASSRDREATEAFF	TGTGCCAGCAGTCGGGACAGGGAGGCTACTGAAGCTTTCTTT	TRBV2	TRBJ1-1	many	TRBD1